Listed below are T cell receptor beta chains from one sample, sequenced in a study of blood T cell repertoires in COVID-19. The protocol was immunoSEQ multiplex PCR, while the TCRdb copy is restricted to in-frame clones and leaves out a portion. This sample has 45,000 to 55,000 clones, with 83% found just once. The sample comprised peripheral blood. The receptors derive from a human donor in a cohort sampled during active COVID-19. Both conserved end residues are part of each CDR3. Each record gives: clone size, CDR3 length, J gene, V gene, D gene, CDR3 DNA, CDR3 protein. A D gene is named only where the DNA matches it firmly. Part of the rows lack a size; the others show once, few, many or a class for expanded clones.

NA 14 TRBJ1-4 TRBV6-2/TRBV6-3 NA TGTGCCAGCAGTTACTCCCGGACAGTCGTGAAACTGTTTTTT CASSYSRTVVKLFF
few 15 TRBJ1-1 TRBV5-5 NA TGTGCCAGCAGCGGGCTCTGGCAGGGCTTTCCTGAAGCTTTCTTT CASSGLWQGFPEAFF
NA 12 TRBJ1-1 TRBV12-3/TRBV12-4 NA TGTGCCAGCAGTTTAAGGTGGACAGAAGCTTTCTTT CASSLRWTEAFF
NA 15 TRBJ1-2 TRBV18 NA TGTGCCAGCTCACCAGAGAGCCGACTCCCCCTGGGCTACACCTTC CASSPESRLPLGYTF
NA 13 TRBJ2-3 TRBV18 NA TGTGCCAGCTCACCGGAGCGTACAGATACGCAGTATTTT CASSPERTDTQYF
NA 13 TRBJ1-2 TRBV19 TRBD1 TGTGCCAGTAGTGACAGGGTTAACTATGGCTACACCTTC CASSDRVNYGYTF
NA 15 TRBJ2-7 TRBV6-2/TRBV6-3 TRBD2 TGTGCCAGCAGTTACTGGGGACTAGCGCCCTACGAGCAGTACTTC CASSYWGLAPYEQYF
medium-sized 16 TRBJ2-1 TRBV25-1 NA TGTGCCAGCACAGGAAATGGGGGGGGCCCCTACAATGAGCAGTTCTTC CASTGNGGGPYNEQFF
NA 14 TRBJ2-7 TRBV18 NA TGTGCCAGCTCGGACGGGGGAGCCTCTTACGAGCAGTACTTC CASSDGGASYEQYF
few 16 TRBJ1-3 TRBV4-3 NA TGCGCCAGCAGCCAAGACGCCAGGGCCTCTGGAAACACCATATATTTT CASSQDARASGNTIYF
NA 15 TRBJ2-3 TRBV5-1 NA TGCGCCAGCAGCCCGATGGGGGGTTTAGCAGATACGCAGTATTTT CASSPMGGLADTQYF
NA 14 TRBJ2-7 TRBV18 TRBD1 TGTGCCAGCTCACCGGGTAACAGGGGTGGCGAGCAGTACTTC CASSPGNRGGEQYF
NA 15 TRBJ2-5 TRBV7-2 NA TGTGCCAGCAGCTTAACTCCTCAGGACCAAGAGACCCAGTACTTC CASSLTPQDQETQYF
NA 15 TRBJ1-1 TRBV7-9 NA TGTGCCAGCAGCTTTGGCAGGGCCCAGAGCACTGAAGCTTTCTTT CASSFGRAQSTEAFF
NA 15 TRBJ1-3 TRBV6-5 NA TGTGCCAGCACCACTAGGCCGGTTGGTGGAAACACCATATATTTT CASTTRPVGGNTIYF
NA 15 TRBJ1-1 TRBV28 NA TGTGTCAGCAGTCTCCCCGGGACTCAGAACACTGAAGCTTTCTTT CVSSLPGTQNTEAFF
once 12 TRBJ1-6 TRBV28 NA TGTGCCAGCAGTTTGGCCAATTCACCCCTCCACTTT CASSLANSPLHF
few 14 TRBJ1-1 TRBV6-5 NA TGTGCCAGCAGTTACTCGATTAGGAACACTGAAGCTTTCTTT CASSYSIRNTEAFF
NA 19 TRBJ1-2 TRBV4-3 TRBD1 TGCGCCAGCAGCCAGACGTGGGACAGTGCTTCTTCCACTAACTATGGCTACACCTTC CASSQTWDSASSTNYGYTF
NA 14 TRBJ1-2 TRBV28 TRBD1 TGTGCCAGCAGTTCCGACAGGGGGCGCGGTGGCTACACCTTC CASSSDRGRGGYTF
NA 15 TRBJ2-7 TRBV2 NA TGTGCCAGCAGTGAAGAGAAAGTTGTAGTCTCCGAGCAGTACTTC CASSEEKVVVSEQYF
NA 12 TRBJ2-1 TRBV6-2/TRBV6-3 NA TGTGCCAGCAGTCGATGGAGGAATGAGCAGTTCTTC CASSRWRNEQFF
NA 13 TRBJ2-7 TRBV2 NA TGTGCCAGCAAAGATGATGTAAGAGACGAGCAGTACTTC CASKDDVRDEQYF
NA 16 TRBJ2-7 TRBV6-5 NA TGTGCCAGCAGTTACTCGCGATTGACAGGTCCAGGCGAGCAGTACTTC CASSYSRLTGPGEQYF
NA 17 TRBJ2-1 TRBV2 TRBD1 TGTGCCAGCAGCTTACGAATGGCAGGGGGCTCCTACAATGAGCAGTTCTTC CASSLRMAGGSYNEQFF
NA 14 TRBJ2-3 TRBV19 NA TGTGCCAGTAGGGCCCCCCAGGGTGCGGATACGCAGTATTTT CASRAPQGADTQYF
NA 15 TRBJ2-5 TRBV4-3 TRBD2 TGCGCCAGCAGCCAGAGCGGGAGCCCCCAAGAGACCCAGTACTTC CASSQSGSPQETQYF
NA 15 TRBJ1-4 TRBV9 NA TGTGCCAGCAGCATATACGGGAATTCTAATGAAAAACTGTTTTTT CASSIYGNSNEKLFF
NA 13 TRBJ1-3 TRBV30 NA TGTGCCTGGACGGAAGGGGCTGGAAACACCATATATTTT CAWTEGAGNTIYF
NA 16 TRBJ1-3 TRBV11-2 NA TGTGCCAGCAGCTTAGCACAACCGCAGGCTGGAAACACCATATATTTT CASSLAQPQAGNTIYF
few 15 TRBJ2-7 TRBV4-1 NA TGCGCCAGCAGCCAAGAAACTAGTGTGGCCTACGAGCAGTACTTC CASSQETSVAYEQYF
NA 13 TRBJ1-2 TRBV12-3/TRBV12-4 NA TGTGCCAGCAGTTTACGGGGTTCGGATGGCTACACCTTC CASSLRGSDGYTF
NA 18 TRBJ2-1 TRBV12-5 NA TGTGCTAGTGGTTTGGGGATCCAGGCATACACCGTTTACAATGAGCAGTTCTTC CASGLGIQAYTVYNEQFF
NA 14 TRBJ1-3 TRBV19 NA TGTGCCAGTAGTACAGGGGAATTCGGAAACACCATATATTTT CASSTGEFGNTIYF
NA 16 TRBJ1-6 TRBV11-2 NA TGTGCCAGCACCCTCACTTCCGGGACAAGTAATTCACCCCTCCACTTT CASTLTSGTSNSPLHF
NA 14 TRBJ1-2 TRBV5-1 NA TGCGCCAGCAGCTTCACCCAGGGGTCCTATGGCTACACCTTC CASSFTQGSYGYTF
once 16 TRBJ2-7 TRBV5-1 NA TGCGCCAGCAGCGTGGACCCAGCGAGGTTGGTCTACGAGCAGTACTTC CASSVDPARLVYEQYF
few 12 TRBJ2-7 TRBV10-2 NA TGCGCCAGCAGTGAACTAGGAGGCGAGCAGTACTTC CASSELGGEQYF
NA 14 TRBJ1-1 TRBV30 TRBD1 TGTGCCTGGAGTCTGGGACAGGTGAACACTGAAGCTTTCTTT CAWSLGQVNTEAFF
NA 15 TRBJ1-5 TRBV4-2 NA TGTGCCAGCAGCCAAGAAGGGGGAGGGAATCAGCCCCAGCATTTT CASSQEGGGNQPQHF
NA 17 TRBJ2-1 TRBV27 TRBD1 TGTGCCAGCAGTTCTCCGGGACAGGGGGTCGCGTACAATGAGCAGTTCTTC CASSSPGQGVAYNEQFF
NA 15 TRBJ2-5 TRBV7-7 TRBD2 TGTGCCAGCAGCTTAGGAGGCGGGGGGGTTGAGACCCAGTACTTC CASSLGGGGVETQYF
NA 14 TRBJ1-6 TRBV18 TRBD1 TGTGCCAGCTCCGTACAGGGGGCGCCTTCACCCCTCCACTTT CASSVQGAPSPLHF
NA 15 TRBJ2-3 TRBV14 TRBD1 TGTGCCAGCAGCCCCAGGACAGGGGGAGAAGATACGCAGTATTTT CASSPRTGGEDTQYF
NA 13 TRBJ2-5 TRBV6-5 NA TGTGCCAGCAGCCGGGACTCCCGGGAGACCCAGTACTTC CASSRDSRETQYF